The 8 T cell receptor beta chains below all came from one sample that was sequenced in a study of blood T cell repertoires in COVID-19. TCRdb's copy holds only in-frame clones and misses some; the assay was immunoSEQ multiplex PCR. The profile covers 250,000 to 300,000 clones, with roughly 85% appearing a single time and 5.1% taken by the ten largest. The source material was peripheral blood. All receptors derive from a middle-aged man with active or convalescent COVID-19.

This clone was seen more than once but under ten times. V gene TRBV5-5 combines with J gene TRBJ2-3; 9 bases are shared with TRBD1. With V trimmed by 6 bases and J by 3 bases, 11 bases remained unmatched. This CDR3 contains 16 residues. Germline CDR1 SGHKS, CDR2 YYEKEE (reference sequence). For the CDR3, the DNA is TGTGCCAGCACCCGAGCCGGGACAGGGACTACAGATACGCAGTATTTT. It translates to CASTRAGTGTTDTQYF.

This clone showed up just once. The chain employs TRBV7-9 and TRBJ1-6, with 10 nucleotides matching TRBD1. V lost 5 bases to trimming and J lost 6 bases; unmatched junction nucleotides: 10. Germline V gives CDR1 SEHNR, CDR2 FQNEAQ (reference sequence). This CDR3 has 17 residues. CDR3 bases: TGTGCCAGCAGCCCCTCCGGGACAGGGGTTTTTAATTCACCCCTCCACTTT. Protein product: CASSPSGTGVFNSPLHF.

This rearrangement joins TRBV9 to TRBJ2-3, with 10 bases aligning to TRBD2. The CDR3 spans 17 residues. From germline, CDR1 is SGDLS and CDR2 YYNGEE. V lost 0 bases to trimming and J lost 2 bases; unmatched junction nucleotides: 6. The CDR3 DNA sequence: TGTGCCAGCAGCGTAGAAATAGCGGGAGGAGTCACAGATACGCAGTATTTT. It is translated as CASSVEIAGGVTDTQYF.

The chain links TRBV27 to TRBJ2-1; D is perhaps TRBD2 (6 bases). Trimming cost V 2 bases and J 5 bases, with 13 bases left between them. Germline CDR1 MNHEY, CDR2 SMNVEV (reference sequence). The CDR3 extends over 15 amino acids. The CDR3: CASSLLAGRDNEQFF. DNA for the CDR3: TGTGCCAGCAGTTTACTCGCGGGAAGGGACAATGAGCAGTTCTTC.

V gene TRBV5-1 combines with J gene TRBJ1-2; no definite D call. In germline, CDR1 is SGHRS, CDR2 YFSETQ. Trimming left V 5 bases short and J 0 bases short, with 11 bases between. This CDR3 is 14 amino acids long. The CDR3 reads CASSDRRANYGYTF. CDR3 coding DNA: TGCGCCAGCAGTGATCGTCGAGCTAACTATGGCTACACCTTC.

The chain is built from TRBV7-9 and TRBJ1-5; a possible D gene is TRBD1 (5 bases). The CDR3 runs 15 residues. The germline V gene encodes CDR1 SEHNR and CDR2 FQNEAQ (reference sequence). V lost 5 bases and J 1 base, leaving 12 bases between the germline ends. CDR3 region: CASSAQGKSNQPQHF. The DNA of the CDR3 is TGTGCCAGCAGCGCTCAGGGTAAAAGCAATCAGCCCCAGCATTTT.

This chain uses TRBV18 with TRBJ2-1; a weak D match, TRBD2 (5 bases). Germline values: CDR1 KGHSH, CDR2 LQKENI. V lost 4 bases and J lost 2, with 9 bases in between. The CDR3 is made up of 14 amino acids. CDR3 region: CASSRTGTYNEQFF. DNA of the CDR3: TGTGCCAGCTCACGGACGGGGACCTACAATGAGCAGTTCTTC.

The genes are TRBV19 and TRBJ1-5; D may be TRBD1 (5 bases). TRBJ2-3 matches the DNA end more closely, so the J call is doubtful. The CDR3 is 14 residues long. Germline CDR1 is LNHDA and CDR2 is SQIVND (reference sequence). CDR3 in amino acids: CASSMTASNQPQYF. In DNA form, the CDR3 reads TGTGCCAGTAGCATGACAGCGAGCAATCAGCCCCAGTATTTT.